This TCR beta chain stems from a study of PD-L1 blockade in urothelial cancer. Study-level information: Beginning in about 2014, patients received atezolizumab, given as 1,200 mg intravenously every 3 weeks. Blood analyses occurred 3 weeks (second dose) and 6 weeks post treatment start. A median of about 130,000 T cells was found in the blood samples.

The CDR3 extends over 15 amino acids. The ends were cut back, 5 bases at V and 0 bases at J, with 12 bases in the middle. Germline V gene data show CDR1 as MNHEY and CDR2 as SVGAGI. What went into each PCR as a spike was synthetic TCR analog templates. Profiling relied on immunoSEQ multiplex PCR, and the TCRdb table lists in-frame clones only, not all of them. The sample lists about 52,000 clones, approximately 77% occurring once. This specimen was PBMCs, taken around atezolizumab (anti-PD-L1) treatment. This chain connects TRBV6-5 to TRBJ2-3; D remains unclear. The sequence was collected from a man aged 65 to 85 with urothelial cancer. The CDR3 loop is CASSAKTTSTDTQYF. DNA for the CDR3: TGTGCCAGCAGTGCCAAGACAACTAGCACAGATACGCAGTATTTT.